This TCR beta chain emerged from a study of cytomegalovirus exposure and HLA in healthy donors. Study findings and constraints: Presence/absence analysis assumed near-uniform sequencing depth across donors. In a later analysis, a genetic analysis reported fewer productive-TCR N-insertions in an Asian-associated ancestry cluster than the cohort average.

The germline V gene encodes CDR1 SGHNT and CDR2 YYREEE (reference sequence). The CDR3 extends over 15 amino acids. The V gene end was trimmed by 4 bases and the J gene end by 5 bases; junction bases not matched to a gene: 9. With 60 Vbeta and 13 Jbeta primers, the PCR was carried out. The data were produced by immunoSEQ multiplex PCR, yet TCRdb's version contains in-frame clones alone and is incomplete. The table includes 70,000 to 95,000 clones, roughly 60% detected once. With regard to this clone: The antigen remains undetermined.

Sequenced input: PBMCs. The TCR comes from a woman aged 30 to 39 in good health and CMV-seropositive. This sequence joins TRBV5-4 and TRBJ1-1, with 9 bases that match TRBD1. The DNA for the CDR3 is TGTGCCAGCAGCATACAGGACAGGGGAAGTACTGAAGCTTTCTTT. Encoded protein: CASSIQDRGSTEAFF.